A single sample is the source of the 15 T cell receptor beta chains below, sequenced in a study of blood T cell repertoires in COVID-19. Clones were sequenced by immunoSEQ multiplex PCR, and TCRdb holds only the in-frame ones, with some missing. Of 20,000 or so clones listed, approximately 83% were seen once; the top ten hold around 5.6%. Material: peripheral blood. The receptors derive from a human donor in a cohort sampled during active COVID-19.

The chain recombines TRBV18 with TRBJ1-1; the match to TRBD1 covers 9 bases. Germline V lookup: CDR1 KGHSH, CDR2 LQKENI. The CDR3 consists of 14 residues. After removal of 5 bases from V and 6 bases from J, the junction contained 7 bases not matched to a gene. DNA of the CDR3: TGTGCCAGCTCATTCGGGACAGGGAGGGCTGAAGCTTTCTTT. This sequence encodes CASSFGTGRAEAFF.

This chain joins TRBV28 and TRBJ1-1; 7 bases align to TRBD1. The CDR3 has 14 residues. V was clipped by 3 bases and J by 4 bases; unmatched bases: 5. From germline, CDR1 is MDHEN and CDR2 SYDVKM. The CDR3 loop reads CASSFRGLGTEAFF. The CDR3 region has the DNA TGTGCCAGCAGTTTCAGGGGGTTGGGCACTGAAGCTTTCTTT. Using reference TRBV28 and TRBJ1-1 for the parts outside the CDR3, the full variable domain is DVKVTQSSRYLVKRTGEKVFLECVQDMDHENMFWYRQDPGLGLRLIYFSYDVKMKEKGDIPEGYSVSREKKERFSLILESASTNQTSMYLCASSFRGLGTEAFFGQGTRLTVV.

V usage is TRBV5-1 and J usage is TRBJ2-5; TRBD2 aligns across 14 bases. From germline, CDR1 is SGHRS and CDR2 YFSETQ. The CDR3 totals 15 residues. V dropped 5 bases and J dropped 2; count of bases not matched to a gene: 2. In nucleotides, the CDR3 is TGCGCCAGCAGGGGGACTAGCGGGAGTCAAGAGACCCAGTACTTC. Amino acid sequence: CASRGTSGSQETQYF.

The V call is TRBV6-5, the J call TRBJ2-2, with a weak D call TRBD1 (7 bases). This CDR3 contains 14 residues. V was pared by 8 bases and J by 3 bases, with 13 bases between. Germline CDR1 is MNHEY and CDR2 is SVGAGI. CDR3 protein: CASQGGADTGELFF. CDR3 DNA sequence: TGTGCCAGCCAGGGGGGAGCGGACACCGGGGAGCTGTTTTTT.

V is TRBV28 and J is TRBJ2-1; 8 bases are a match to TRBD2. Looked up from germline, CDR1 is MDHEN and CDR2 is SYDVKM. V gave up 7 bases and J gave up 12 bases; unmatched junction bases: 14. The CDR3 spans 14 residues. For the CDR3, the DNA is TGTGCCAGCACCCCGGGACTAGAGTGGTTTCCGCAGTTCTTC. This sequence encodes CASTPGLEWFPQFF.

This chain uses TRBV10-3 with TRBJ2-7; the match to TRBD2 covers 9 bases. The V and J ends lost 4 bases and 5 bases, in that order; junction bases with no gene match: 12. Germline V gives CDR1 ENHRY, CDR2 SYGVKD. The CDR3 is 16 residues long. In DNA, the CDR3 is TGTGCCATCAGTGTAGGGGGGGGTATAGCGGGAGACGAGCAGTACTTC. It yields the protein CAISVGGGIAGDEQYF.

J is TRBJ2-1 and V is TRBV5-1, with TRBD2 identical over 11 bases. The CDR3 spans 16 residues. The germline V gene has CDR1 SGHRS and CDR2 YFSETQ. V lost 4 bases, J lost 3 bases, and 6 bases stayed unmatched. The CDR3 DNA reads TGCGCCAGCAGCCTCCTAGCGGGGGGCCACTACAATGAGCAGTTCTTC. It specifies CASSLLAGGHYNEQFF.

This rearrangement joins TRBV3-1 (or the pseudogene TRBV3-2) to TRBJ1-1; tentative D call: TRBD1 (6 bases). The length of the CDR3 is 13 residues. Trimming stripped 4 bases from V and 2 bases from J, with 8 bases between. CDR1 and CDR2 from the germline V gene are LGHDT and YNNKEL (reference sequence). CDR3 nucleotides: TGTGCCAGCAGCCGGACAGTTAACACTGAAGCTTTCTTT. It specifies CASSRTVNTEAFF.

This chain links TRBV4-2 with TRBJ1-4; no firm D call. The CDR3 loop spans 16 amino acids. Germline CDR1 LGHNA, CDR2 YNFKEQ. V was pared by 4 bases and J by 7 bases, with 19 bases between. The CDR3 bases are TGTGCCAGCAGCCCCAAAGGGAGGGTGCCAGGTGAAAAACTGTTTTTT. This translates into CASSPKGRVPGEKLFF.

The CDR3 protein is CASSETGTGELFF. CDR3 coding DNA: TGTGCCAGCAGTGAAACGGGCACCGGGGAGCTGTTTTTT. This sequence joins TRBV6-4 and TRBJ2-2; D remains unclear. This CDR3 comprises 13 residues. With 3 bases removed from V and 4 bases from J, the gap between germline ends came to 6 bases. Germline CDR1 and CDR2: MRHNA and SNTAGT.

V gene TRBV24-1 combines with J gene TRBJ2-4; D might be TRBD2 (5 bases). Germline CDR1 reads KGHDR; CDR2 reads SFDVKD. The CDR3 totals 14 residues. Trimming stripped 11 bases from V and 0 bases from J, with 13 bases between. CDR3 region: CAIFTRGAKNIQYF. The CDR3 region has the DNA TGTGCCATCTTCACTCGGGGAGCCAAAAACATTCAGTACTTC.

The chain uses TRBV24-1 and TRBJ1-4; 7 bases match TRBD1. CDR1 is KGHDR, CDR2 SFDVKD, per germline. V lost 5 bases to trimming and J lost 4 bases; unmatched junction nucleotides: 3. CDR3 length equals 14 residues. The CDR3: CATSGGQRNEKLFF. Written as DNA, the CDR3 is TGTGCCACCAGTGGGGGACAGCGTAATGAAAAACTGTTTTTT.

This chain links TRBV12-3 or TRBV12-4 with TRBJ1-1; D not certain. V dropped 4 bases and J dropped 0 bases, with 6 bases sitting between them. The CDR3 has 13 residues. The CDR3 region has the DNA TGTGCCAGCAGTTCGGTAGTGAACACTGAAGCTTTCTTT. This gives the protein CASSSVVNTEAFF.

The genes are TRBV4-1 and TRBJ1-2; 8 bases agree with TRBD1. Germline-derived CDR1 and CDR2 are MGHRA and YSYEKL. The CDR3 is 14 amino acids. V lost 1 base, J lost 6 bases, and 4 bases stayed unmatched. Written as DNA, the CDR3 is TGCGCCAGCAGCCAAGTCCAGGGGGCAGATGGCTACACCTTC. Translation: CASSQVQGADGYTF.

V gene TRBV3-1 (or the pseudogene TRBV3-2) combines with J gene TRBJ2-7; 7 bases match TRBD2. This CDR3 comprises 15 residues. V lost 0 bases, J lost 2 bases, and 4 bases stayed unmatched. Germline V lookup: CDR1 LGHDT, CDR2 YNNKEL (reference sequence). The CDR3 loop is CASSQDLAVPYEQYF. DNA of the CDR3: TGTGCCAGCAGCCAAGATCTAGCGGTCCCCTACGAGCAGTACTTC.